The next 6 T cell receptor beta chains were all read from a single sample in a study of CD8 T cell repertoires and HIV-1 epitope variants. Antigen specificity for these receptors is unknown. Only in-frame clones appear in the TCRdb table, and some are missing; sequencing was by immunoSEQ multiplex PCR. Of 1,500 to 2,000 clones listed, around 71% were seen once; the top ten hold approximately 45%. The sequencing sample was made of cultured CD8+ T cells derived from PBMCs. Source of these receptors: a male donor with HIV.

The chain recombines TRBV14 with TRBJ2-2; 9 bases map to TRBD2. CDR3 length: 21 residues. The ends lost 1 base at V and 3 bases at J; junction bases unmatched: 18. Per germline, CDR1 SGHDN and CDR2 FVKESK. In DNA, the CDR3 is TGTGCCAGCAGCCAAGTTAGGCTAGCGGGGTCCACGGGCCGCCACACCGGGGAGCTGTTTTTT. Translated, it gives CASSQVRLAGSTGRHTGELFF. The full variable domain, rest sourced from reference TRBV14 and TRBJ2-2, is EAGVTQFPSHSVIEKGQTVTLRCDPISGHDNLYWYRRVMGKEIKFLLHFVKESKQDESGMPNNRFLAERTGGTYSTLKVQPAELEDSGVYFCASSQVRLAGSTGRHTGELFFGEGSRLTVL.

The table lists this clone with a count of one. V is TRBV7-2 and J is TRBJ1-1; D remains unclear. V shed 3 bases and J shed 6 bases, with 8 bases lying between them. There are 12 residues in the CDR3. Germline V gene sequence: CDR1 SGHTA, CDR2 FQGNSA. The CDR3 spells CASSLGNPEAFF. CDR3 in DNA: TGTGCCAGCAGCTTGGGTAACCCTGAAGCTTTCTTT.

The DNA for the CDR3 is TGTGCCAGCAGCCAAACCCAGTACGAGCAGTACTTC. Its translation: CASSQTQYEQYF. V gene TRBV4-2 combines with J gene TRBJ2-7; D call uncertain. The CDR3 has 12 amino acids. Germline V gives CDR1 LGHNA, CDR2 YNFKEQ. V shed 2 bases and J shed 4 bases, with 6 bases lying between them.

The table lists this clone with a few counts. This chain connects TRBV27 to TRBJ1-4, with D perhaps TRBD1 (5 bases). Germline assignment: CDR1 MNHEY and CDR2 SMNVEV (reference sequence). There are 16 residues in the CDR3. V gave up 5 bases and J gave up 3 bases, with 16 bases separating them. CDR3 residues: CASSPLAAGSNEKLFF. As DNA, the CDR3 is TGTGCCAGCAGTCCCCTAGCGGCAGGGTCTAATGAAAAACTGTTTTTT.

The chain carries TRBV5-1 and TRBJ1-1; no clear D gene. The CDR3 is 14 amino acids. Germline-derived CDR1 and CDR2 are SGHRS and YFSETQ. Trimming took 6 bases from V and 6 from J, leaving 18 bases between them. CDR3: CASTYGPVSAEAFF. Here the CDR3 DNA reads TGCGCCAGCACCTATGGGCCGGTTTCGGCTGAAGCTTTCTTT.

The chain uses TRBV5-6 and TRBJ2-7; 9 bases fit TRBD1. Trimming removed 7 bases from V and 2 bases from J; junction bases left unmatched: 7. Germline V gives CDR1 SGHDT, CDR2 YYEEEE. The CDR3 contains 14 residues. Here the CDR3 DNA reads TGTGCCAGCGGATCCGGGACAGGGACCTACGAGCAGTACTTC. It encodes CASGSGTGTYEQYF.